This record concerns one T cell receptor beta chain sequence. The same CDR3 also results from other DNA sequences found in this sample. The data belong to a study of cytomegalovirus exposure and HLA in healthy donors. Study as a whole: A data release that came early held roughly 85 million unique TCRs from HLA-typed donors.

This CDR3 is 12 amino acids long. Germline CDR1 reads MDHEN; CDR2 reads SYDVKM. V was trimmed by 5 bases and J by 5 bases, leaving 9 bases between them. The PCR was carried out with 60 Vbeta primers and 13 Jbeta primers. Sequencing used immunoSEQ multiplex PCR; TCRdb keeps in-frame clones, though not all of them. The repertoire holds some 120,000 clones, with around 80% as singletons. Among the donors, all were healthy bone marrow donors. The chain recombines TRBV28 with TRBJ1-2, with a possible D match to TRBD1 (5 bases). The sequence derives from a man between 18 and 35 years old in good health and CMV-seronegative. Sequenced material: PBMCs. CDR3 sequence: CASSLDSYGYTF. For the CDR3, the DNA is TGTGCCAGCAGTCTCGACAGTTATGGCTACACCTTC.